These T cell receptor beta chains were read from a single sample in a study of T cell changes during pregnancy in multiple sclerosis. Only in-frame clones appear in the TCRdb table, and some are missing; sequencing was by immunoSEQ multiplex PCR. Here the sample spans under 50,000 clones, almost 90% being singletons. Sequenced here: peripheral blood, sampled in the first trimester of pregnancy. These receptors all stem from a female donor in good health, enrolled as a control in a pregnancy study. Both conserved end residues are part of each CDR3. The D gene is left open where the match is weak. The size entry is marked missing in some rows and otherwise reads once, few, many or a size class.

once . TRBJ1-4 16 TRBV28 TGTGCCAGCAGTAGGGAGGGAGCCGGGGAGCGAGAAAAACTGTTTTTT CASSREGAGEREKLFF
. . TRBJ1-1 16 TRBV18 TGTGCCAGCTCCCTTACACAGGGACACTCAGACACTGAAGCTTTCTTT CASSLTQGHSDTEAFF
few TRBD1 TRBJ2-3 16 TRBV28 TGTGCCAGCAGTTTAGGGGGAGACAGGGGCACAGATACGCAGTATTTT CASSLGGDRGTDTQYF
. . TRBJ1-3 15 TRBV5-4 TGTGCCAGCAGCGGAGCAGGGTACTCTGGAAACACCATATATTTT CASSGAGYSGNTIYF
. . TRBJ2-2 16 TRBV4-3 TGCGCCAGCAGCCGGGCTTTGGGGGGAGACACCGGGGAGCTGTTTTTT CASSRALGGDTGELFF
. . TRBJ1-1 16 TRBV18 TGTGCCAGCTCACCACGGGTACAGATGGAAAACACTGAAGCTTTCTTT CASSPRVQMENTEAFF
. . TRBJ1-4 17 TRBV4-2 TGTGCCAGCAGCGAGGACCAGGGGTTTGGGACTAATGAAAAACTGTTTTTT CASSEDQGFGTNEKLFF
. TRBD2 TRBJ2-1 16 TRBV7-9 TGTGCCAGCAGTCAACCTAGCGGGAGCATAGGGAATGAGCAGTTCTTC CASSQPSGSIGNEQFF
. . TRBJ1-1 14 TRBV6-5 TGTGCCAGCAGCTATGCTGCCGGGACACTTGAAGCTTTCTTT CASSYAAGTLEAFF
. . TRBJ2-7 13 TRBV27 TGTGCCAGCAGTTTATCCTCCGTTCACGAGCAGTACTTC CASSLSSVHEQYF
. . TRBJ2-2 15 TRBV7-2 TGTGCCAGCAGCTTCCAGGGGTCTGCGTCCGGGGAGCTGTTTTTT CASSFQGSASGELFF
. . TRBJ2-7 13 TRBV28 TGTGCCAGCATCACACAGGGAACCTACGAGCAGTACTTC CASITQGTYEQYF
. . TRBJ1-1 15 TRBV5-1 TGCGCCAGCAGCTTTTCAAACACAGGTGTGGCGCAGCCTTTCTTT CASSFSNTGVAQPFF
. TRBD1 TRBJ1-2 12 TRBV29-1 TGCAGCGTAGGACAGGGGAACTATGGCTACACCTTC CSVGQGNYGYTF
. . TRBJ2-7 12 TRBV29-1 TGCAGCGTTGGTTCACAGGGCGGCGAGCAGTACTTC CSVGSQGGEQYF
. TRBD2 TRBJ2-3 18 TRBV28 TGTGCCAGCAGTTCATCGTCGGCTAGCGGGAGTTTCACAGATACGCAGTATTTT CASSSSSASGSFTDTQYF
. . TRBJ1-2 12 TRBV7-8 TGTGCCAGCAGCTTAGACCTTGGGGAGTCTTCTTTT CASSLDLGESSF
. . TRBJ2-7 13 TRBV28 TGTGCCAGCAGGCTACAGGCCCCCTACGAGCAGTACTTC CASRLQAPYEQYF
. . TRBJ2-2 13 TRBV6-5 TGTGCCAGCAGTTCCTACAGGGCTGGGGAGCTGTTTTTT CASSSYRAGELFF
. TRBD2 TRBJ2-4 16 TRBV4-2 TGTGCCAGCAGCCAAGATCCCGGAGCGGGATTGAACATTCAGTACTTC CASSQDPGAGLNIQYF
. TRBD2 TRBJ2-5 14 TRBV5-1 TGCGCCAGCAGCACCGGACTAGCGGAAGAGACCCAGTACTTC CASSTGLAEETQYF
once . TRBJ2-2 14 TRBV6-4 TGTGCCAGCAGCCCCGAGATGGACACCGGGGAGCTGTTTTTT CASSPEMDTGELFF
. TRBD2 TRBJ2-5 18 TRBV5-4 TGTGCCAGCAGCTTGTGGACCCCGGGACTAGCGGGGGAAGAGACCCAGTACTTC CASSLWTPGLAGEETQYF
. TRBD2 TRBJ2-5 17 TRBV5-1 TGCGCCAGCAGCTTGGGGGCTAGCGGGGGCCGTCAAGAGACCCAGTACTTC CASSLGASGGRQETQYF
. TRBD2 TRBJ2-3 17 TRBV12-5 TGTGCTAGTGGTTTGAGGCTAGCGGGAGTCCCCACAGATACGCAGTATTTT CASGLRLAGVPTDTQYF
. TRBD2 TRBJ2-1 17 TRBV7-2 TGTGCCAGCAGCTTAGTCGCGGGAGGAACCCGAAACAATGAGCAGTTCTTC CASSLVAGGTRNNEQFF
. . TRBJ2-3 15 TRBV5-6 TGTGCCAGCAGCTTGGGGGCGGCTAGCCCAGATACGCAGTATTTT CASSLGAASPDTQYF
. TRBD2 TRBJ2-7 13 TRBV19 TGTGCCAGTAGTACTAGCGGGAGGCTCGAGCAGTACTTC CASSTSGRLEQYF
. TRBD2 TRBJ2-2 17 TRBV5-1 TGCGCCAGCAGCTTGGCTCCGGGACTAGCGAACACCGGGGAGCTGTTTTTT CASSLAPGLANTGELFF
. . TRBJ1-2 13 TRBV12-5 TGTGCTAGTGGTTCGTCCGGGTCTCATGGCTACACCTTC CASGSSGSHGYTF
. TRBD2 TRBJ2-7 17 TRBV5-8 TGTGCCAGCAGCCCCATGACTAGCGGGACGGATACCTACGAGCAGTACTTC CASSPMTSGTDTYEQYF
. . TRBJ2-7 14 TRBV19 TGTGCCAGTAGTATCGTACAGGGCTCCTACGAGCAGTACTTC CASSIVQGSYEQYF
. . TRBJ2-7 15 TRBV7-9 TGTGCCAGCAGCCTTATTCCGGCCGGAGCATACGAGCAGTACTTC CASSLIPAGAYEQYF
. . TRBJ1-2 15 TRBV21-1 TGTGCCAGCAGCCCCCCAGGGGTTCCTAACTATGGCTACACCTTC CASSPPGVPNYGYTF
. TRBD1 TRBJ2-6 17 TRBV30 TGTGCCTGGAGTCGGGACAGGTCCAGCTCTGGGGCCAACGTCCTGACTTTC CAWSRDRSSSGANVLTF
. . TRBJ2-2 18 TRBV13 TGTGCCAGCAGCTTAATTAAGATAGTCGCGGCGGACACCGGGGAGCTGTTTTTT CASSLIKIVAADTGELFF
. TRBD2 TRBJ2-7 14 TRBV15 TGTGCCACCAGCAGGGGACTAGCGGATTACGAGCAGTACTTC CATSRGLADYEQYF
. TRBD1 TRBJ1-1 12 TRBV7-2 TGTGCCAGCAGCTACAGGGGAACTGAAGCTTTCTTT CASSYRGTEAFF
. . TRBJ2-7 13 TRBV15 TGTGCCACCAGCAACGCAGGGAACGATCATCAGTACTTC CATSNAGNDHQYF
. . TRBJ1-5 15 TRBV30 TGTGCCTGGAAGGGGGGGAATGGGATGGGGCAGCCCCAGCATTTT CAWKGGNGMGQPQHF
. TRBD2 TRBJ2-3 15 TRBV6-4 TGTGCCAGCAGCCCGACTAGCGGGGGGACAGATACGCAGTATTTT CASSPTSGGTDTQYF